This TCR beta chain originates from a study of long-term antiretroviral therapy in people with HIV (dated by TCRdb to 2022 to 2024). Looking at the study overall: The earliest samples were collected about a decade before the 2015 WHO recommendation for immediate ART, when ART was typically delayed until CD4 counts fell. Of the 30 to 35 participants with HIV, ten to eleven were female. No cross-contamination during QIAcube processing turned up in test extractions that ran a monoclonal T-cell line alongside 30 to 35 polyclonal samples. This retrospective serial study examined whether starting ART and sustained HIV suppression were associated with changes in the composition and diversity of the TRB repertoire in peripheral blood. A total of 192 cryopreserved PBMC samples came from 25 to 30 adults with confirmed HIV infection and were collected serially over a mean of roughly six years (range 1-12). Overall results and qualifications from the work: Inferences about post-ART repertoire changes are limited because no data were available on ART adherence, viral resistance or therapy changes. Owing to limited PBMC availability, only the TCR beta chain was sequenced, without alpha chain pairing. The samples span the years 2004 to 2017, and the ART regimens used may be less effective than current regimens. Because pre-ART samples had limited cell numbers, profiling was done on unsorted PBMC rather than on sorted CD4+ and CD8+ T cells. Narrower CDR3 length ranges were observed in HIV repertoires than in controls, and an antigen-experienced repertoire with only a slight naive shift after ART was suggested by the network structure. ART initiation was associated with a significant increase in TRB diversity, but diversity stayed significantly below transplant donor controls even after long-term ART. At every time point, the repertoire was dominated by expanded TRB clones first identified before ART initiation, although this dominance fluctuated and, in many PLHIV, declined after ART.

This clone was seen a single time. It has no known antigen specificity. No base-level quality is on record; no much larger clone is a single base apart. The immunoSEQ hsTCRB v3.0 assay was used at survey level resolution to sequence the TRB variable region. The targeted TRB sequencing depth was about 40,000-55,000 T-cell genomes per sample. Pooled TRB libraries were sequenced on an Illumina MiSeq with a v3 150-cycle kit. The authors processed their data as follows. Repertoire analysis ran in R within a reproducible Nextflow workflow covering QC, data transformation and analysis. LymphoSeq2, an R package for AIRR-Seq data exploration, was used to implement custom analyses. A few samples yielding fewer than 5000 total TRB sequences were excluded, leaving 188 analyzed HIV repertoires. Among the 180 or so HIV repertoires that were kept, some 60 were collected before ART initiation and more than 120 were collected after ART initiation. Repertoires were downsampled to 5000 TRB nucleotide sequences, and summary statistics were averaged over 100 downsampling iterations. The analysis kept only TRB sequences whose CDR3 regions were at least seven amino acids long. Diversity was measured with a Shannon entropy-derived clonality score and the Gini coefficient. In the repertoire networks, any two of the top 5000 CDR3 amino acid sequences were linked whenever the two sequences differed by an edit distance of one. For TRB CDR3 amino acid sequences, GLIPH2 was used to predict antigen specificity groups and MHC restriction. CDR3 amino acid sequences were matched against VDJdb and McPAS-TCR to flag known CMV, EBV, HIV or tissue antigen associations. Pre-ART, post-ART and control groups were compared with Wilcoxon signed-rank tests and Holm-Bonferroni correction. The table comes from immuneACCESS by way of TCRdb, which keeps in-frame sequences with V and J called. Part of the clones is missing from these tables; in studies checked, under half for an unresolved V gene and the rest for unknown reasons. That table supplies the V and J calls and clone size; D and trimming were determined from the DNA. This sample holds about 18,000 clones; about nine tenths were observed only once. The ten largest clones represent roughly 10% of the sample.

V is pared back by 0 bases and J by 2 bases, with 8 bases lying between the germline termini. Spanning cysteine to phenylalanine, the CDR3 consists of 14 amino acids. The kept DNA is CDR3 alone, 42 bases in frame from the first base. For CDR1 and CDR2, the germline V gene lists SGHDT and YYEEEE. Inclusion was restricted to participants for whom at least one PBMC sample before ART initiation and at least two post-ART samples were available. Every participant with HIV received treatment in the United States of America. Before DNA extraction, cryopreserved samples containing about 1-11 million PBMC were thawed and washed. At the time of the earliest PBMC sample, participants with HIV were aged between about 20 and 54 years. PBMC samples from each participant spanned 1-4 timepoints before ART initiation and 2-8 timepoints after ART initiation, with a median of 7 samples. Serial HIV viral load, CD4+ T-cell count, ART history and demographic data were obtained for every participant. Using a Qiagen kit on a QIAcube, genomic DNA was extracted from unsorted PBMC, with samples processed in batches of 12.

The receptor chain draws on TRBV5-6 and TRBJ1-1; the D gene is unclear. This TCR was sampled from a man aged 50 to 60 with HIV. The sample was unsorted PBMCs, taken 3 years after starting antiretroviral therapy. The CDR3 region has the sequence CASSLDPRNTEAFF. The nucleotide sequence reads as follows: TGTGCCAGCAGCTTGGACCCCAGAAACACTGAAGCTTTCTTT.